The clone carrying this T cell receptor beta chain has more than one count but fewer than ten. As yet, its antigen is unknown. Germline V CDR1 and CDR2: SGHVS, FQNEAQ. V shed 1 base, J shed 2 bases, and the junction held 2 bases outside the gene matches. This CDR3 region has 15 residues. Amplification yielded TCR beta CDR3 regions, with RNA transcripts as the source. HTBI primers were employed in a first-round RT-PCR of the TCR CDR3. Each CDR3 protein is one row after TCRdb ran MiXCR on the multiplex PCR reads. The sample holds roughly 650,000 distinct CDR3 sequences, roughly 15% seen once. The data derive from a study of T cells in Graves' hyperthyroidism and ophthalmopathy. Diagnoses were made from clinical symptoms, serum measures (thyroxine and TRAb), thyroid ultrasound and orbital computed tomography. Using more than 7.5 ml of fresh peripheral blood, PBMCs were prepared. Overall study results and limits: Most clonotypes expanded in thyroid above 0.001 were likewise present in blood.

The sequenced sample consisted of blood. This chain connects TRBV7-8 to TRBJ1-3; 7 bases are shared with TRBD1. This clonotype was obtained from a middle-aged woman with Graves' ophthalmopathy. CDR3 sequence (DNA): TGTGCCAGCAGCTTAGTCACAGGGGCTGGAAACACCATATATTTT. Its protein product is CASSLVTGAGNTIYF.